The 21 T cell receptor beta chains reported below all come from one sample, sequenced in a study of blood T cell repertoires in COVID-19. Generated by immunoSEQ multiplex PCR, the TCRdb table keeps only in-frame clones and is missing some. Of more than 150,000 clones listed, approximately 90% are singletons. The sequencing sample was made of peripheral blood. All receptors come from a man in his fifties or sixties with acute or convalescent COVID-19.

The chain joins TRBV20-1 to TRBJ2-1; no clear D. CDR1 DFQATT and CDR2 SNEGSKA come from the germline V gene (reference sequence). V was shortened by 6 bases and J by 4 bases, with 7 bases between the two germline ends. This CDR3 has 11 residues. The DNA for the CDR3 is TGCAGTGCCCCAGAATACAATGAGCAGTTCTTC. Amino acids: CSAPEYNEQFF.

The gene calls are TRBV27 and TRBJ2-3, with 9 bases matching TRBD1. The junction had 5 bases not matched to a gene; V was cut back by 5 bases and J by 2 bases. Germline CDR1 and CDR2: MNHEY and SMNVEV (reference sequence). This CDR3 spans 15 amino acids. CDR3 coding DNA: TGTGCCAGCAGTCCGGGACAGGGTTACACAGATACGCAGTATTTT. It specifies CASSPGQGYTDTQYF.

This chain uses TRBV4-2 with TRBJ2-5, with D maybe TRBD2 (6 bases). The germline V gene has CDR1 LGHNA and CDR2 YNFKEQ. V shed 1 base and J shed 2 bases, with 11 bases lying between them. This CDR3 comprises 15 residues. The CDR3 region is CASSQGRGDQETQYF. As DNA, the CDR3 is TGTGCCAGCAGCCAAGGGCGGGGCGATCAAGAGACCCAGTACTTC.

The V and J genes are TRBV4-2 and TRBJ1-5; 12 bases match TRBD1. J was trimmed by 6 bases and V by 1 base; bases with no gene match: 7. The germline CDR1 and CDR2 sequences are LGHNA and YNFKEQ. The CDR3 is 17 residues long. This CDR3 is CASSQGGGQGASQPQHF. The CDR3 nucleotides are TGTGCCAGCAGCCAAGGGGGGGGACAGGGGGCAAGTCAGCCCCAGCATTTT.

DNA of the CDR3: TGTGCCAGCAGTCCCCCTCGGGGGTACGAGCAGTACGTC. Its translation: CASSPPRGYEQYV. This chain joins TRBV28 and TRBJ2-7; tentative D call: TRBD2 (6 bases). With 5 bases removed from V and 4 bases from J, the gap between germline ends came to 12 bases. The germline gives CDR1 MDHEN, CDR2 SYDVKM. The CDR3 extends over 13 amino acids.

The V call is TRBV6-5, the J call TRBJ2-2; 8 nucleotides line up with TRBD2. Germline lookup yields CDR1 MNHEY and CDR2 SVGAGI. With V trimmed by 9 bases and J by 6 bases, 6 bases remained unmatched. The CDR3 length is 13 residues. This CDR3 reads CASRRAGAGELFF. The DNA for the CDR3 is TGTGCCAGTCGCCGAGCGGGAGCCGGGGAGCTGTTTTTT.

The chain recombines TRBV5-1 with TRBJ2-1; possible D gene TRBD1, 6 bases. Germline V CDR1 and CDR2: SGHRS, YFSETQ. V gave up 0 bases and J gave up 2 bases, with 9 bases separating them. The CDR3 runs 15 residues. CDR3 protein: CASSLGRQAYNEQFF. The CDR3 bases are TGCGCCAGCAGCTTGGGTCGACAGGCCTACAATGAGCAGTTCTTC.

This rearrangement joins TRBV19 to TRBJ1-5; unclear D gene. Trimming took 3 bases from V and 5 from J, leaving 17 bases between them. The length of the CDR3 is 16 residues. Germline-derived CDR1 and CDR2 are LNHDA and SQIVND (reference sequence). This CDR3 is CASSIKNQEVDQPQHF. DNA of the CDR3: TGTGCCAGTAGTATTAAGAACCAGGAGGTCGATCAGCCCCAGCATTTT.

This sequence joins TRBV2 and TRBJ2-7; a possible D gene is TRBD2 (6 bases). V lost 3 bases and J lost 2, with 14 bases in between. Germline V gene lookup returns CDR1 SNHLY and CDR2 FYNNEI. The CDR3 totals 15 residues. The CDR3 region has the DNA TGTGCCAGCAGTGAGGGGGGTAGAATCACCTACGAGCAGTACGTC. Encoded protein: CASSEGGRITYEQYV.

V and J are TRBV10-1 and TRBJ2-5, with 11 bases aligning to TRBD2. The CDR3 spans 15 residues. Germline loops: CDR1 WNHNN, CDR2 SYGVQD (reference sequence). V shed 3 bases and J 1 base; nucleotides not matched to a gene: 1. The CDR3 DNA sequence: TGCGCCAGCAGTGATGGGACTAGCGGCCAAGAGACCCAGTACTTC. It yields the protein CASSDGTSGQETQYF.

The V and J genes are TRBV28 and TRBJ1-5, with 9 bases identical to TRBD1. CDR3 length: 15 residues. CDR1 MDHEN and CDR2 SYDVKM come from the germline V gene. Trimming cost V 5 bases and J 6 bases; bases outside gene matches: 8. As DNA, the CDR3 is TGTGCCAGCAGTCCCCCGGGACAGGGCCCTCAGCCCCAGCATTTT. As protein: CASSPPGQGPQPQHF.

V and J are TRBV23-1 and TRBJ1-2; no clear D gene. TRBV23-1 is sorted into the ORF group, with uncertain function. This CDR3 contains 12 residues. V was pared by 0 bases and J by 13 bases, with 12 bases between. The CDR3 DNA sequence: TGCGCCAGCAGTCAATCGGCACGTGGAGGCACCTTC. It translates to CASSQSARGGTF.

CDR3 amino acids: CASSIGGSGNTIYF. The CDR3 DNA reads TGTGCCAGTAGTATCGGGGGATCTGGAAACACCATATATTTT. The J gene is TRBJ1-3, the V gene TRBV19; the D gene is possibly TRBD1 (5 bases). CDR1 is LNHDA and CDR2 is SQIVND in the germline V gene (reference sequence). The V end was cut by 3 bases, the J end by 1 base, with 7 bases between. The CDR3 has 14 amino acids.

The CDR3 sequence: CAWARGTGQPQHF. The CDR3 region has the DNA TGTGCCTGGGCCAGGGGGACGGGACAGCCCCAGCATTTT. This chain links TRBV30 with TRBJ1-5; 7 bases match TRBD1. The V segment lost 5 bases and the J segment 7 bases; nucleotides outside the gene matches: 8. Germline values: CDR1 GTSNPN, CDR2 SVGIG (reference sequence). The CDR3 has 13 residues.

CDR3 coding DNA: TGTGCCAGCACTAATCCCCGGGCAGGGGGCAAGGGTTATAATTCACCCCTCCACTTT. Protein sequence: CASTNPRAGGKGYNSPLHF. The chain couples TRBV27 to TRBJ1-6; 8 bases are a match to TRBD1. The CDR3 contains 19 residues. Per germline, CDR1 MNHEY and CDR2 SMNVEV (reference sequence). With V trimmed by 7 bases and J by 4 bases, 18 bases remained unmatched.

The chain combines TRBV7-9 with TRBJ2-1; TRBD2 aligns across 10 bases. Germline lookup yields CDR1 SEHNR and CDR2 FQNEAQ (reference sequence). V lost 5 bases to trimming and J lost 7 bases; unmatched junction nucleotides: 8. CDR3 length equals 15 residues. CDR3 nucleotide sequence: TGTGCCAGCAGCCCCGTGGTAGCGGGAGGAAATGAGCAGTTCTTC. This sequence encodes CASSPVVAGGNEQFF.

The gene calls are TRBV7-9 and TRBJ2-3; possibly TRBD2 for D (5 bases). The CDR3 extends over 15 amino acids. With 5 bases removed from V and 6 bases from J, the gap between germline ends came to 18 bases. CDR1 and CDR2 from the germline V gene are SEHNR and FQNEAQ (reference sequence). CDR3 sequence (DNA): TGTGCCAGCAGCCCCTCGGAGGTCCCCTCGGATACGCAGTATTTT. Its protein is CASSPSEVPSDTQYF.

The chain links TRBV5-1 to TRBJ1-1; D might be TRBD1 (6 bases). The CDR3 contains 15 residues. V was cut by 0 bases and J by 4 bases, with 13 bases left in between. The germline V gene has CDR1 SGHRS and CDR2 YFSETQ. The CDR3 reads CASSLASLRGTEAFF. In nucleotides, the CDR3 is TGCGCCAGCAGCTTGGCCTCGCTCAGGGGCACTGAAGCTTTCTTT.

CDR3 sequence: CASSVQGSYGYTF. The DNA for the CDR3 is TGTGCCAGCAGCGTACAGGGGAGCTATGGCTACACCTTC. The chain has TRBV9 and TRBJ1-2; a possible D gene is TRBD1 (6 bases). The CDR3 totals 13 residues. Germline V gene data show CDR1 as SGDLS and CDR2 as YYNGEE. Trimming removed 1 base at V and 4 bases at J, with 8 bases between.

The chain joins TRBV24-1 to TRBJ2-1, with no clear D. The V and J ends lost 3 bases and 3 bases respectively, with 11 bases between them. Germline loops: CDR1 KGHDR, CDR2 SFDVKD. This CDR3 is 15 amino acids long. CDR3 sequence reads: CATSDPLADYNEQFF. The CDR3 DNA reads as TGTGCCACCAGTGATCCGCTGGCGGACTACAATGAGCAGTTCTTC.

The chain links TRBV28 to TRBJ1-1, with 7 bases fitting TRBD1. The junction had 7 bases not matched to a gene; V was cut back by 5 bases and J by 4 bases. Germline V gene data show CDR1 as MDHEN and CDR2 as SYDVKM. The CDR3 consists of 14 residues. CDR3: CASSLDRLSTEAFF. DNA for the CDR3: TGTGCCAGCAGTCTGGACAGGCTCTCCACTGAAGCTTTCTTT. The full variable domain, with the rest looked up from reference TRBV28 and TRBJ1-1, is DVKVTQSSRYLVKRTGEKVFLECVQDMDHENMFWYRQDPGLGLRLIYFSYDVKMKEKGDIPEGYSVSREKKERFSLILESASTNQTSMYLCASSLDRLSTEAFFGQGTRLTVV.